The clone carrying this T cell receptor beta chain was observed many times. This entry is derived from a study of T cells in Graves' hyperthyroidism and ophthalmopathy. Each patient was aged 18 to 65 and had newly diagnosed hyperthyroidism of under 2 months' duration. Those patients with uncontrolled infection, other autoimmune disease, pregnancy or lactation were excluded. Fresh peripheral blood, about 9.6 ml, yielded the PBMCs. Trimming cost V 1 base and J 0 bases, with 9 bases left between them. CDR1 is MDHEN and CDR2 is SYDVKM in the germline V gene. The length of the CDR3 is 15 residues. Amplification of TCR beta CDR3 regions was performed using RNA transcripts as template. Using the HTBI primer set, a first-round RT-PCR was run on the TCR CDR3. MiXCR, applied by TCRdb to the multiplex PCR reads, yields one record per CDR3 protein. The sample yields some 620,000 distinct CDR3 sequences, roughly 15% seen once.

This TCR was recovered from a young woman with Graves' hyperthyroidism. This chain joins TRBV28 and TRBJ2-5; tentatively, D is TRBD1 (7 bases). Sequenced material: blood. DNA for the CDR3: TGTGCCAGCAGTTTATCAGGGGGGTACCAAGAGACCCAGTACTTC. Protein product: CASSLSGGYQETQYF.